Listed below are T cell receptor beta chains from one sample, sequenced in a study of blood T cell repertoires in COVID-19. Clones were read by immunoSEQ multiplex PCR, and TCRdb kept only the in-frame ones, dropping some. The data contain 200,000 to 250,000 clones, 75% to 90% of them seen just once; the ten biggest clones take up around 5%. Sequencing was performed on peripheral blood. The source is a human donor in a cohort sampled during active COVID-19. The CDR3 runs from the conserved cysteine through the conserved F or W. The D gene is left open where the match is weak. Expanded clones are given a class, and other clones once, few, many or no size at all.

abundance	v_gene	j_gene	len	d_gene	CDR3nt	CDR3aa
few	TRBV28	TRBJ2-7	15	TRBD1	TGTGCCAGCAGTTTATTGTCAGGGGGAACCTACGAGCAGTACTTC	CASSLLSGGTYEQYF
NA	TRBV30	TRBJ2-7	15	NA	TGTGCCGGGGGACACCCGACTATACCTACCTACGAGCAGTACTTC	CAGGHPTIPTYEQYF
NA	TRBV11-2	TRBJ1-4	15	NA	TGTGCCAGCAGCTTAGACGGGTTACCTAATGAAAAACTGTTTTTT	CASSLDGLPNEKLFF
NA	TRBV10-3	TRBJ2-2	18	NA	TGTGCCATCAGTGTCATTGCTTTGAGGATCTCGAACACCGGGGAGCTGTTTTTT	CAISVIALRISNTGELFF
NA	TRBV2	TRBJ2-5	15	TRBD2	TGTGCCAGCAGAGCTTGGAGCGGGAGAGGAGAGACCCAGTACTTC	CASRAWSGRGETQYF
NA	TRBV30	TRBJ2-3	16	TRBD2	TGTGCCTGGAGTCCAGCTCTAGCGGGAATCACAGATACGCAGTATTTT	CAWSPALAGITDTQYF
NA	TRBV29-1	TRBJ1-2	11	NA	TGCAGCGCCTCCGGAAGGGGGGGCTACACCTTC	CSASGRGGYTF
NA	TRBV28	TRBJ2-5	14	TRBD1	TGTGCCAGCAGTTCTTCAGGGGGCCAAGAGACCCAGTACTTC	CASSSSGGQETQYF
few	TRBV27	TRBJ1-4	15	NA	TGTGCCAGCAGTTTTGGCGCCAGGGGTAATGAAAAACTGTTTTTT	CASSFGARGNEKLFF
NA	TRBV5-6	TRBJ2-7	15	TRBD1	TGTGCCAGCAGCTTGGGTGGGACAGGGTCAAGCGAGCAGTACTTC	CASSLGGTGSSEQYF
NA	TRBV5-1	TRBJ1-4	15	TRBD1	TGCGCCAGCAGCCTGGGACAGGGGGCTAATGAAAAACTGTTTTTT	CASSLGQGANEKLFF
few	TRBV30	TRBJ1-6	13	NA	TGTGCCTGGACGGGGGGTAGGAATTCACCCCTCCACTTT	CAWTGGRNSPLHF
NA	TRBV18	TRBJ2-7	15	TRBD2	TGTGCCAGCTCACCACCGAGGACTAGCTTCTTCGAGCAGTACTTC	CASSPPRTSFFEQYF
NA	TRBV28	TRBJ1-6	17	TRBD1	TGTGCCAGCAGTTCCCCAGGGGACAGAAGAAATAATTCACCCCTCCACTTT	CASSSPGDRRNNSPLHF
NA	TRBV25-1	TRBJ1-6	16	TRBD1	TGTGCCAGCAGTGAAATCCGGACAGGGAGTAATTCACCCCTCCACTTT	CASSEIRTGSNSPLHF
few	TRBV28	TRBJ1-2	12	NA	TGTGCCAGCAGTTTAGCAGGGTATGGCTACACCTTC	CASSLAGYGYTF
few	TRBV18	TRBJ2-7	16	TRBD2	TGTGCCAGCTCACCACCATCAGCGGGAGGTATTTACGAGCAGTACTTC	CASSPPSAGGIYEQYF
once	TRBV28	TRBJ1-3	13	NA	TGTGCCAGCTTGACAGGTTCTGGAAACACCATATATTTT	CASLTGSGNTIYF
NA	TRBV7-2	TRBJ2-5	18	TRBD2	TGTGCCAGCAGCTCAAGACGCGGGACTAGCGGGGTCCGGGAGACCCAGTACTTC	CASSSRRGTSGVRETQYF
NA	TRBV6-2/TRBV6-3	TRBJ2-3	17	TRBD2	TGTGCCAGCAGTTACACCAAGAGCGGGAGGGCGAAAGATACGCAGTATTTT	CASSYTKSGRAKDTQYF
NA	TRBV3-1/TRBV3-2	TRBJ1-2	15	NA	TGTGCCAGCAGCCGCCCCGGACAGCTTACTTATGGCTACACCTTC	CASSRPGQLTYGYTF
NA	TRBV28	TRBJ2-7	15	NA	TGTGCCAGCAGTTTTTGGCAGGGGAGCTCCTACGAGCAGTACTTC	CASSFWQGSSYEQYF
NA	TRBV6-6	TRBJ1-1	14	TRBD1	TGTGCCAGCAGTCGGGACAGTGTGAACACTGAAGCTTTCTTT	CASSRDSVNTEAFF
NA	TRBV12-5	TRBJ1-5	17	NA	TGTGCTAGTGGTTTGTTCCTCGGGGACACGAGCAATCAGCCCCAGCATTTT	CASGLFLGDTSNQPQHF
NA	TRBV30	TRBJ2-7	15	TRBD2	TGTGCCTGCAGGACCTTTGCTAGCGGGAGCCACGAGCAGTACTTC	CACRTFASGSHEQYF
NA	TRBV7-2	TRBJ2-5	16	NA	TGTGCCAGTAAAACCTGGGGCGGGGCTCTACAAGAGACCCAGTACTTC	CASKTWGGALQETQYF
once	TRBV18	TRBJ1-3	16	NA	TGTGCCAGCTCACCACGGACGGAGGGACTGGGAAACACCATATATTTT	CASSPRTEGLGNTIYF
NA	TRBV5-1	TRBJ2-7	15	NA	TGCGCCAGCAGTTTAGGGGGAACAGGGCGGTACGAGCAGTACTTC	CASSLGGTGRYEQYF
NA	TRBV10-3	TRBJ1-3	13	NA	TGTGCCACCCGAGACAGCTCTGGAAACACCATATATTTT	CATRDSSGNTIYF
NA	TRBV6-4	TRBJ2-1	14	NA	TGTGCCAGCAGTGACTTACCGGGGAACAATGAGCAGTTCTTC	CASSDLPGNNEQFF
once	TRBV28	TRBJ2-1	14	TRBD2	TGTGCCAGCAGTACAGCGGGGGGATACAATGAGCAGTTCTTC	CASSTAGGYNEQFF
NA	TRBV28	TRBJ1-5	15	TRBD1	TGTGCCAGCAGGACCGGGACAGGGAGCAATCAGCCCCAGCATTTT	CASRTGTGSNQPQHF
NA	TRBV7-9	TRBJ1-2	15	NA	TGTGCCAGCAGCTTAGGGGCAGGGGTTGGCTATGGCTACACCTTC	CASSLGAGVGYGYTF
NA	TRBV6-5	TRBJ1-1	12	NA	TGTGCCAGCAGTCCAGGGAACACTGAAGCTTTCTTT	CASSPGNTEAFF
NA	TRBV5-1	TRBJ2-7	13	NA	TGCGCCAGCAGCTTTTGGCTAGACTACGAGCAGTACTTC	CASSFWLDYEQYF
few	TRBV5-6	TRBJ2-2	14	NA	TGTGCCAGCAGCTTCATACAGGGCGTCGGGGAGCTGTTTTTT	CASSFIQGVGELFF
once	TRBV20-1	TRBJ1-4	14	TRBD1	TGCAGTGCTAGTAGGACAGGGGTAAATGAAAAACTGTTTTTT	CSASRTGVNEKLFF
NA	TRBV27	TRBJ2-7	14	NA	TGTGCCAGCAGTACCGACTCAAGCTCCTACGAGCAGTACTTC	CASSTDSSSYEQYF
NA	TRBV28	TRBJ2-3	21	TRBD2	TGTGCCAGCAGCCTTTACGGGACACTCGGGACTAGCGGGAGGGGAAGAGATACGCAGTATTTT	CASSLYGTLGTSGRGRDTQYF
NA	TRBV9	TRBJ2-7	15	TRBD2	TGTGCCAGCAGCTCCCGACTAGCGGCACTTGGTGAGCAGTACTTC	CASSSRLAALGEQYF
NA	TRBV2	TRBJ1-5	15	TRBD1	TGTGCCAGCAGTCCAAGACAGGGAGGCAATCAGCCCCAGCATTTT	CASSPRQGGNQPQHF
NA	TRBV7-3	TRBJ1-1	13	TRBD1	TGTGCCAGCAGGACAGGGGGGCACCCTGAAGCTTTCTTT	CASRTGGHPEAFF
NA	TRBV19	TRBJ2-7	16	TRBD1	TGTGCCAGTAGTACCTCCGGGACAGGGGGATCCTACGAGCAGTACTTC	CASSTSGTGGSYEQYF
NA	TRBV6-5	TRBJ1-6	14	NA	TGTGCCAGCTCCGGGACACGGAATAATTCACCCCTCCACTTT	CASSGTRNNSPLHF
NA	TRBV30	TRBJ1-1	13	NA	TGTGCCTGGAGTGCCGAGGCCTGGACTGAAGCTTTCTTT	CAWSAEAWTEAFF
NA	TRBV6-2/TRBV6-3	TRBJ2-7	19	TRBD2	TGTGCCAGCAGTTACCCGATGGGACTAGCGGGGCCCATCTCCTACGAGCAGTACTTC	CASSYPMGLAGPISYEQYF
NA	TRBV5-1	TRBJ1-3	14	NA	TGCGCCAGCAGCTTGGGGCAGACTGGAAACACCATATATTTT	CASSLGQTGNTIYF
NA	TRBV4-3	TRBJ1-1	15	NA	TGCGCCAGCAGCCAAGATCCGGGTCGGGACACTGAAGCTTTCTTT	CASSQDPGRDTEAFF
NA	TRBV27	TRBJ1-1	14	TRBD1	TGTGCCAGCAGTTTGGGCAGGGGGCAAGGTGAAGCTTTCTTT	CASSLGRGQGEAFF
NA	TRBV18	TRBJ2-1	12	NA	TGTGCCAGCGGGGACTTATACAATGAGCAGTTCTTC	CASGDLYNEQFF
NA	TRBV5-1	TRBJ2-6	17	NA	TGCGCCAGCAGCAAAGCTACTCAGGGCTCTGGGGCCAACGTCCTGACTTTC	CASSKATQGSGANVLTF
NA	TRBV6-5	TRBJ1-2	15	TRBD1	TGTGCCAGCAGTTACGCAGGGGGCAATGACTATGGCTACACCTTC	CASSYAGGNDYGYTF
NA	TRBV7-2	TRBJ2-2	14	TRBD1	TGTGCCAGCAGCTTACAGGGGGCAACCGGGGAGCTGTTTTTT	CASSLQGATGELFF
NA	TRBV5-1	TRBJ2-3	14	TRBD2	TGCGCCAGCAGCCCGGGACTAGGTGGAGATACGCAGTATTTT	CASSPGLGGDTQYF
NA	TRBV19	TRBJ1-1	13	NA	TGTGCCAGTAGTATGAGCATGAACACTGAAGCTTTCTTT	CASSMSMNTEAFF
NA	TRBV7-2	TRBJ2-7	15	TRBD2	TGTGCCAGCAGCAGAGAACTAGCGGGAGAAGGCGAGCAGTACTTC	CASSRELAGEGEQYF
once	TRBV19	TRBJ2-5	14	NA	TGTGCCAGTAGTATGCGGTCAGGGGTCGAGACCCAGTACTTC	CASSMRSGVETQYF
NA	TRBV7-2	TRBJ1-2	13	NA	TGTGCCAGCAGACCCGCGGGGGAGCGAGGCTACACCTTC	CASRPAGERGYTF